This T cell receptor beta chain was sequenced in a study of CD4+ T cells in melanoma. Study conclusions and caveats: A reported correlation linked neoantigen-specific CD4+ T cells to CD8+, macrophage and B cell function.

The CDR3 consists of 14 residues. Per the germline V gene, CDR1 is GTSNPN and CDR2 is SVGIG (reference sequence). V lost 0 bases to trimming and J lost 6 bases; unmatched junction nucleotides: 6. In its sample, this clone was seen once. Its antigen remains unknown. The assay was immunoSEQ multiplex PCR, and TCRdb's table has in-frame clones only and misses some. The table lists about 140,000 clones, 92% of them singletons. The rearrangement joins TRBV30 to TRBJ2-7, with TRBD1 matching 9 bases. The TCR comes from a human donor with melanoma. The CDR3 spells CAWSVRYRGREQYF. CDR3 bases: TGTGCCTGGAGTGTACGGTACAGGGGGCGCGAGCAGTACTTC.